Listed here is a single TCR beta chain. Assay used: immunoSEQ multiplex PCR; TCRdb lists only in-frame clones, some missing. The sample contains approximately 30,000 clones, roughly 90% of which appear only once. The data derive from a study of T cell changes during pregnancy in multiple sclerosis. Trimming removed 3 bases from V and 2 bases from J, with 16 bases in between. Per germline, CDR1 SEHNR and CDR2 FQNEAQ (reference sequence). The CDR3 loop spans 16 amino acids. J is TRBJ1-1 and V is TRBV7-9, with D tentatively TRBD1 (5 bases). Sample: CD8+ T cells from peripheral blood mononuclear cells, taken before pregnancy. The receptor was isolated from a female donor with multiple sclerosis, enrolled in a pregnancy study. CDR3 bases: TGTGCCAGCAGCTTCCCCAGGGATCTAATCAACACTGAAGCTTTCTTT. It specifies CASSFPRDLINTEAFF.